This entry describes one TCR beta chain. In germline, CDR1 is WNHNN, CDR2 SYGVQD (reference sequence). The CDR3 loop spans 14 amino acids. Trimming removed 10 bases from V and 5 bases from J, with 17 bases in between. Assay: immunoSEQ multiplex PCR; the TCRdb copy retains only in-frame clones and omits some. There are under 130,000 clones in the sample; roughly 88% occur only once, and 4% to 5.5% lies in the top ten. The data derive from a study of T cell responses to AZD1222 COVID-19 vaccine. The source material was peripheral blood, sampled on day 0 of AZD1222 vaccination. V gene TRBV10-1 combines with J gene TRBJ1-4; possibly TRBD1 for D (6 bases). The clonotype comes from an adult in good health. The CDR3 DNA is TGCGCCATTTACAGGACAGAAAAAAATGAAAAACTGTTTTTT. This sequence encodes CAIYRTEKNEKLFF.